Detailed here is one T cell receptor (beta chain). Its cognate antigen is unknown. This record belongs to a study of long-term antiretroviral therapy in people with HIV. Study-wide context: Sampling started about a decade before the 2015 immediate-ART recommendation. Study-wide points: ART adherence was not documented, and neither viral resistance nor therapy changes had any data. Diversity went up after ART and still fell short of transplant donor controls. CDR3 lengths in HIV samples spanned a narrower range than controls.

CDR1 SEHNR and CDR2 FQNEAQ come from the germline V gene (reference sequence). V trimming: 1 base; J trimming: 9 bases; junction bases outside the gene matches: 15. CDR3 length: 18 residues. Survey level was the resolution at which the v3.0 immunoSEQ assay ran. Data came from immunoSEQ multiplex PCR; TCRdb stores just in-frame clones and leaves some out. The sample includes around 11,000 clones, around 82% seen only once; the top ten take approximately 20%. The TCR was taken from a man aged 35 to 55 with HIV. The starting material was unsorted PBMCs, obtained 1.8 years after starting antiretroviral therapy. The genes are TRBV7-9 and TRBJ2-1; 10 positions match TRBD2. The CDR3 here is CASSLGLPAGGPLSEQFF. CDR3 nucleotide sequence: TGTGCCAGCAGCTTAGGCCTCCCAGCGGGAGGGCCTCTCAGTGAGCAGTTCTTC.